The entry below gives a single T cell receptor (beta chain) sequence along with its context. Trimming took off 3 bases at V and 1 base at J, with 7 bases between the two ends. Germline CDR1 MDHEN, CDR2 SYDVKM. The CDR3 runs to 14 residues. The data were taken from a study of blood T cell repertoires in COVID-19. The overall study: The United States, Italy and Spain provided the acute and convalescent COVID-19 samples. T cells, B-cell-depleted T cells, or PBMCs provided the cDNA or gDNA that served as material.

Original data processing: Estimated nucleated cell counts came from reference gene primer amplification. Sequencing used immunoSEQ multiplex PCR; TCRdb keeps in-frame clones, though not all of them. That table furnishes V, J and clone size, whereas the DNA furnished D and trimming. The sample includes approximately 13,000 clones, approximately 83% of them seen just once. This receptor was obtained from a man between 40 and 49 years old with active or convalescent COVID-19. Sequenced: peripheral blood. The V call is TRBV28, the J call TRBJ1-3; no clear D. As DNA, the CDR3 is TGTGCCAGCAGTTTTCGGTCTTCTGGAAACACCATATATTTT. It specifies CASSFRSSGNTIYF.